This TCR beta chain came from a study of CD8+CD57+ T cells in acquired aplastic anemia (dated by TCRdb to about 2018). Regarding the research as a whole: A mean of around 3.2 ug of DNA, ranging from about 0.17 to 30 ug, was extracted from sorted CD4+ and CD8+ cells. CD8+CD57+ expansion was defined as frequency above the mean frequency observed in healthy subjects. Broad study findings and their caveats: Between patients and healthy controls, no significant difference in CD8+ Simpson's diversity was found (P=0.060). Some 27 CD8+ CDR3 sequences were found in both patients and controls but appeared to be highly expressed in patients and within the immunodominant clones of the patients.

Expansion of CD8+CD57+ cells had been shown by flow cytometry in the patients chosen for sequencing. All patients had severe acquired aplastic anemia diagnosed by International Study of Aplastic Anemia and Agranulocytosis and Camitta criteria. At the time blood was sampled, none of the patients had received any therapy. The study deep-sequenced TCR repertoires of sorted CD4+ and CD8+ blood T cells from severe aplastic anemia patients and healthy subjects. In the USA, patient enrollment took place under clinicaltrials.gov protocols 00001620, 01623167, 00001397, 00071045, 00081523 and 00961064. Ficoll-Paque density gradient centrifugation was used to isolate peripheral blood mononuclear cells. Before DNA extraction, CD4+ and CD8+ T cells were sorted by FACS or by magnetic beads. This clonotype has more than one count but fewer than ten. Its recognized antigen is unknown. No qualities accompany the bases; no much larger clone lies one base away.

V lost 8 bases and J lost 8 bases, and the count of bases not matched to a germline gene is 10. CDR1 is given as SNHLY and CDR2 as FYNNEI, both from the germline V gene. The CDR3 has 14 amino acids, counting the end cysteine and phenylalanine. Only the CDR3 portion is preserved as DNA: 42 bases, with reading frame beginning at the first base. Genomic DNA served as template for TCR beta VDJ combination and CDR3 sequence profiling. TCR repertoire sequencing was run on an Illumina HiSeq 2000. Processing in the source paper ran as follows. Repertoires were assessed using TRBV/TRBJ rearrangement plots, CDR3 size and DJ length profiles, and Simpson's diversity index. The immunodominant clone was defined as the most abundant DNA sequence in deep sequencing data. CDR3 amino acid sequences were screened for sharing across subjects and were compared with published repertoires and the VDJdb database. In TCRdb, the public reads were trimmed at Q25 with fastp and aligned with MiXCR, with productive beta chains retained. Duplicate CDR3 protein sequences are folded into a single record with the most common DNA and genes. Here the V and J calls rest on TCRdb's processing, not on the authors' analysis. The sample data list some 160,000 distinct CDR3 sequences, and around 50% of these were observed just once. Approximately 2.8% of the sample belongs to the ten largest clones.

The source of this sequence is a human donor with aplastic anemia. The chain links TRBV2 with TRBJ2-1, with 9 junctional bases fitting TRBD1. Sequencing input: sorted CD4+, CD8+, or CD8+CD57+ T cells (not recorded which) from PBMCs. The DNA reads TGTGCCAGCTCTCCGGGACAGGGTTCGGATGAGCAGTTCTTC. The resulting protein is CASSPGQGSDEQFF.